This entry is about one T cell receptor (beta chain). V was pared by 1 base and J by 4 bases, with 24 bases between. The CDR3 is made up of 19 amino acids. In germline, CDR1 is SGHTA, CDR2 FQGNSA. TCRdb's table, derived via immunoSEQ multiplex PCR, lists solely in-frame clones and lacks some. The sample holds about 86,000 clones, around nine tenths seen once. The record originates from a study of T cell responses to AZD1222 COVID-19 vaccine. The sequenced sample was peripheral blood, obtained 28 days after the second AZD1222 dose. The V gene is TRBV7-2, the J gene TRBJ2-3, with D maybe TRBD1 (6 bases). This clonotype was obtained from an adult who received the AZD1222 COVID-19 vaccine. The CDR3 protein is CASSLVRGGSPTWADTQYF. The DNA of the CDR3 is TGTGCCAGCAGCTTAGTCCGAGGGGGATCCCCAACATGGGCAGATACGCAGTATTTT.